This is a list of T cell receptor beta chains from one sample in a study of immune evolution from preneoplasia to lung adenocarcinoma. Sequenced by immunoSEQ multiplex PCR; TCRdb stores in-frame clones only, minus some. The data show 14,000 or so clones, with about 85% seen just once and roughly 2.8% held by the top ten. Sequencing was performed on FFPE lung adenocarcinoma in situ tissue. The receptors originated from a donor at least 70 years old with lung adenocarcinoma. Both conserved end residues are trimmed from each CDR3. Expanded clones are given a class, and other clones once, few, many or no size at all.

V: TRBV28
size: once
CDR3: ASSLPGAIYEQY

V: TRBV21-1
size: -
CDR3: ADLDRRGYGYT

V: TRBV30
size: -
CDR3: AWVPDGDSEQY

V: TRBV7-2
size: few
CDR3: ASSLGGRGFYEQY

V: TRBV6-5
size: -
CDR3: ASSVRLGTEAF

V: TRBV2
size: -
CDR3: ASKKGARGQAF

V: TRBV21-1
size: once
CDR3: ASSKETSGREEEQF

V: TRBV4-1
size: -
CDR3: ASSLRPGRSNQPQH

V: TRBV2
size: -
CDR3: ASSLIEGTSVETQY

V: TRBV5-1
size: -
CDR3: ASSSPGYT

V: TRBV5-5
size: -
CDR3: ASSLVGQGAYEQY

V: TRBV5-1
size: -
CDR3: ASSPGPGEDTEAF

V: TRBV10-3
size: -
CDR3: AISAAESSYEQY

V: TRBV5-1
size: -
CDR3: ASSVREEGYEQY

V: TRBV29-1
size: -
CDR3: SVAKAGGDQPQH

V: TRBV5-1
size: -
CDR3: ASSLNTGELF

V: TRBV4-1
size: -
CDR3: ASSQRGGLAGETQY

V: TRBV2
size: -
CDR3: ASRVTGGEKLF

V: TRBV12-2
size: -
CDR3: ASRLGLAGYNEQF

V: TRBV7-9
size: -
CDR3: ASSSGLAGGYEQY

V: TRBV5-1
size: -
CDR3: ASSSTGGPYEQY

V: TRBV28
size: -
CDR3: ASRFQGRRSGYT

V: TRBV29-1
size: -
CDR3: SVLWRSGELF

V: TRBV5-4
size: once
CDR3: ASSLDPSVYYEQY

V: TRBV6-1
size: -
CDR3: ASSASGNSYEQY

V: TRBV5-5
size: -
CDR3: ASSLLPTASSGANVLT

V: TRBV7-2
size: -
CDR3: ASSSQAGDNEQF

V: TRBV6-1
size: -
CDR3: ASREDSSGNTIY

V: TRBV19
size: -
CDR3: ASSTRRGERSYEQY